This T cell receptor (beta chain) was sequenced for a study of response to subunit inactivated influenza vaccine. TCRdb re-analysed the RT-PCR reads in MiXCR, keeping a single row per CDR3 protein. The table lists roughly 520,000 distinct CDR3 sequences, less than 30% of them singletons. Whole-study results and caveats: Authors suggested seasonal influenza vaccinations each recruit few new T cells.

Germline lookup yields CDR1 SGHVS and CDR2 FQNEAQ. The CDR3 is 12 amino acids. V was cut by 5 bases and J by 6 bases, with 11 bases left in between. In regard to this clonotype: The antigen remains unidentified.

The TCR comes from a middle-aged man who received an inactivated influenza vaccine. The chain combines TRBV7-8 with TRBJ2-7; no firm D call. The starting material was CD4+ T cells sorted from PBMCs, obtained about 5 days after vaccination. The CDR3 region is CASSPYSAEQYF. The CDR3 nucleotides read TGTGCCAGCAGCCCTTACAGCGCCGAGCAGTACTTC.